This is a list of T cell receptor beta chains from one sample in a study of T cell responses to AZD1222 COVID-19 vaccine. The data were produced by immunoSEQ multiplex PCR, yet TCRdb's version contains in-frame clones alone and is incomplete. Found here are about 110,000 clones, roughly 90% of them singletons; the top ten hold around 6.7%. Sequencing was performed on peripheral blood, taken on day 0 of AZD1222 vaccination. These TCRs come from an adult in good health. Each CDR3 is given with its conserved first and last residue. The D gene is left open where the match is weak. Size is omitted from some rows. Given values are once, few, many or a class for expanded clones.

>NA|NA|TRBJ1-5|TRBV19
CASSIQETGLYSNQPQHF
TGTGCCAGTAGTATTCAGGAAACAGGCCTATATAGCAATCAGCCCCAGCATTTT
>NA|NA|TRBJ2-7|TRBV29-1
CSANRGGSYEQYF
TGCAGCGCAAATCGGGGTGGGTCCTACGAGCAGTACTTC
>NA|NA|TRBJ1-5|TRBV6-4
CASSEGEEQPQHF
TGTGCCAGCAGTGAAGGGGAAGAACAGCCCCAGCATTTT
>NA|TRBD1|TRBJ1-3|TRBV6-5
CASSIRGLLNTIYF
TGTGCCAGCAGTATCAGGGGGCTCTTGAACACCATATATTTT
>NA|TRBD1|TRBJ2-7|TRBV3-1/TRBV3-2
CASSQSGTGEEQYF
TGTGCCAGCAGCCAATCCGGGACAGGCGAAGAGCAGTACTTC
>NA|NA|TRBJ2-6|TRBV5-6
CASNRGGSGANVLTF
TGTGCCAGCAATCGGGGAGGCTCTGGGGCCAACGTCCTGACTTTC
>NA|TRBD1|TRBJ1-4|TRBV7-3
CASSSGGGRGEKLFF
TGTGCCAGCAGCTCAGGAGGGGGCAGAGGTGAAAAACTGTTTTTT
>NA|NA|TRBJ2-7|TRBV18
CASSPSNGIADEQYF
TGTGCCAGCTCACCTTCGAACGGGATAGCGGACGAGCAGTACTTC
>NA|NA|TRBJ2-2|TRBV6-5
CASRGVQGGTGELFF
TGTGCCAGCAGGGGAGTCCAGGGAGGCACCGGGGAGCTGTTTTTT
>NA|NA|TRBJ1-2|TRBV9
CASSVDWGRGYTF
TGTGCCAGCAGCGTAGACTGGGGGCGCGGCTACACCTTC
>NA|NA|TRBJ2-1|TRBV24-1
CATSVSGLSYNEQFF
TGTGCCACCAGTGTCAGCGGCTTATCCTACAATGAGCAGTTCTTC
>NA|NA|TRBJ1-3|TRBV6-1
CASSEGRGLVGNTIYF
TGTGCCAGCAGTGAAGGACGAGGGCTGGTAGGAAACACCATATATTTT
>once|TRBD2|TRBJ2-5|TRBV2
CASSERGLAGGETQYF
TGTGCCAGCAGTGAGAGGGGACTAGCGGGAGGGGAGACCCAGTACTTC
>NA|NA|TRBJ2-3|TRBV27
CASSFLSQISTDTQYF
TGTGCCAGCAGTTTCCTTTCCCAGATAAGCACAGATACGCAGTATTTT
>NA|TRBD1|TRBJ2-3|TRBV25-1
CASSKVQGIEDTQYF
TGTGCCAGCAGCAAGGTACAGGGGATTGAGGATACGCAGTATTTT
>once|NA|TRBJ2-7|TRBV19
CASSSGTPRIYEQYF
TGTGCCAGTAGTTCCGGGACCCCCCGGATCTACGAGCAGTACTTC
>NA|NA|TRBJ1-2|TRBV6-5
CASSYGWGDHNYGYTF
TGTGCCAGCAGTTACGGTTGGGGGGACCATAACTATGGCTACACCTTC
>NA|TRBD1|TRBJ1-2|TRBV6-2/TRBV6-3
CASSPLDRGDYGYTF
TGTGCCAGCAGTCCCCTCGACAGGGGTGACTATGGCTACACCTTC
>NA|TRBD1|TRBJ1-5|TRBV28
CASSLPPGGSNQPQHF
TGTGCCAGCAGTTTACCCCCAGGGGGCAGCAATCAGCCCCAGCATTTT
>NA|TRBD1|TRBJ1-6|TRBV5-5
CASSLWDRATPLHF
TGTGCCAGCAGCTTATGGGACAGGGCCACACCCCTCCACTTT
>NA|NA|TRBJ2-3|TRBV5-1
CASSGDNTDTQYF
TGCGCCAGCAGTGGGGATAACACAGATACGCAGTATTTT
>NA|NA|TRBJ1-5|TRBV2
CASSELDSNQPQHF
TGTGCCAGCAGTGAACTGGATAGCAATCAGCCCCAGCATTTT
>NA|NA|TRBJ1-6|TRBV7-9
CASSLTAGGSLHF
TGTGCCAGCAGCTTAACCGCGGGGGGTTCCCTCCACTTT
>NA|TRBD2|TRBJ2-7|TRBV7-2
CASSWGTSGNPYEQYF
TGTGCCAGCAGCTGGGGGACTAGCGGGAACCCCTACGAGCAGTACTTC
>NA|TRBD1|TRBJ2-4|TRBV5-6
CASSLGVGQGAKNIQYF
TGTGCCAGCAGCTTGGGGGTGGGACAGGGGGCCAAAAACATTCAGTACTTC
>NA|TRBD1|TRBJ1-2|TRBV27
CASSPDRVHGYTF
TGTGCCAGCAGTCCGGACAGGGTCCATGGCTACACCTTC
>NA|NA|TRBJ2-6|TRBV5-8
CASSVRGSGANVLTF
TGTGCCAGCAGCGTCAGGGGTTCTGGGGCCAACGTCCTGACTTTC
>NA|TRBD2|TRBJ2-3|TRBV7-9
CASSPAGYRTDTQYF
TGTGCCAGCAGCCCAGCGGGGTACCGCACAGATACGCAGTATTTT
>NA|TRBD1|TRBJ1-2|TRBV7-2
CASSAGQEYGYTF
TGTGCCAGCAGCGCCGGACAGGAATATGGCTACACCTTC
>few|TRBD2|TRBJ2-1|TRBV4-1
CASSPGGAGRINEQFF
TGCGCCAGCAGCCCTGGAGGAGCGGGGAGAATAAATGAGCAGTTCTTC
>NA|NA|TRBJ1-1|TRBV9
CASSPPSLAANTEAFF
TGTGCCAGCAGCCCCCCCAGTTTAGCAGCGAACACTGAAGCTTTCTTT
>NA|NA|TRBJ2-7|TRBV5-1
CASSLAPGGTYEQYF
TGCGCCAGCAGCTTGGCCCCCGGGGGAACCTACGAGCAGTACTTC
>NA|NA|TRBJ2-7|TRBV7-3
CASSSASGGPYEQYF
TGTGCCAGCAGCTCCGCATCAGGAGGCCCATACGAGCAGTACTTC
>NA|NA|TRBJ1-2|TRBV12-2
CASRFPPGRRVYGYTF
TGTGCAAGTCGCTTCCCTCCGGGGCGCCGGGTTTATGGCTACACCTTC
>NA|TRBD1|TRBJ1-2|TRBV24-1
CATSDRSLNTGGRGYTF
TGTGCCACCAGTGACCGATCCCTTAACACAGGGGGCCGAGGCTACACCTTC
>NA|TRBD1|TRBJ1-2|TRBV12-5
CASGLVGTASNYGYTF
TGTGCTAGTGGTTTGGTAGGGACAGCCTCAAACTATGGCTACACCTTC
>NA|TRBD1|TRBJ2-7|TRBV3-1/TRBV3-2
CASSPRAGQGYEQYF
TGTGCCAGCAGCCCCAGGGCGGGACAGGGCTACGAGCAGTACTTC
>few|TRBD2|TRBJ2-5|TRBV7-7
CASSLTVGLAPPETQYF
TGTGCTAGCAGCTTAACCGTTGGACTAGCGCCACCAGAGACCCAGTACTTC
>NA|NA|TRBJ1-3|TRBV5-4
CASSISGNTIYF
TGTGCCAGCAGCATTTCTGGAAACACCATATATTTT
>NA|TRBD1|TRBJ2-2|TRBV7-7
CASSSGTGVNTGELFF
TGTGCCAGCAGCTCAGGGACAGGGGTGAACACCGGGGAGCTGTTTTTT